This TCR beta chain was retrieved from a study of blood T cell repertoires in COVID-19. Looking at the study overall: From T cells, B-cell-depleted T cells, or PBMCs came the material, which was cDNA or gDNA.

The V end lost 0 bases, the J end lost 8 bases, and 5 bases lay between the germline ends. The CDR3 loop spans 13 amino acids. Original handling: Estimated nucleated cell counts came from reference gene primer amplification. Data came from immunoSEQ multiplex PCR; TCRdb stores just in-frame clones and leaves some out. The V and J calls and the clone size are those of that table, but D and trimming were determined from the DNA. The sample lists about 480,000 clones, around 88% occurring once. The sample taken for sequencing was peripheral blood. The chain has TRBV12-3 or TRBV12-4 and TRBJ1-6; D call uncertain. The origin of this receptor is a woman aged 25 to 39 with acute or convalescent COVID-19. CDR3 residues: CASSLARDSPLHF. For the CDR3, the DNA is TGTGCCAGCAGTTTAGCTAGAGATTCACCCCTCCACTTT.